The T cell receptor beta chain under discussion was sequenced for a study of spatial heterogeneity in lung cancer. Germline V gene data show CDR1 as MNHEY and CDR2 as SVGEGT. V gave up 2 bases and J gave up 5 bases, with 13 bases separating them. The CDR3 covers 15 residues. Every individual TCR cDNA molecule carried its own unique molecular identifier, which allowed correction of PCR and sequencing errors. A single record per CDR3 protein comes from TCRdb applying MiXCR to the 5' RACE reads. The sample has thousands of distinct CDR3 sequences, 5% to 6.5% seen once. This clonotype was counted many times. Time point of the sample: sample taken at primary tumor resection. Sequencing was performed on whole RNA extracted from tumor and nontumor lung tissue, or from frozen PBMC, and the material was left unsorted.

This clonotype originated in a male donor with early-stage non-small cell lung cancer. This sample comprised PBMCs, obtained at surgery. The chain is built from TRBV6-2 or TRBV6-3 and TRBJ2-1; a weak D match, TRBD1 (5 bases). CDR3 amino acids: CASSYPSPGHNEQFF. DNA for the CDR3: TGTGCCAGCAGTTACCCCTCGCCAGGGCACAATGAGCAGTTCTTC.